Detailed here is one T cell receptor (beta chain). V gave up 6 bases and J gave up 2 bases; unmatched junction bases: 0. Germline V CDR1 and CDR2: LGHNT, FRNRAP. The CDR3 runs 13 residues. Participant age was about 18 to 89 years, and participants resided in about two dozen US areas. Which cohort a participant joined came from the clinical history participants gave. All recovered Cohort 3 donors got two negative PCRs, got clearance, or saw symptom resolution. Sequenced by immunoSEQ multiplex PCR; TCRdb stores in-frame clones only, minus some. The sample carries more than 250,000 clones, over 75% recorded once. The sample is drawn from a study of blood T cell repertoires in COVID-19. Study-level information: Researchers got acute and convalescent COVID-19 samples from the United States, Italy and Spain.

The chain joins TRBV12-5 to TRBJ1-3; 8 bases line up with TRBD1. Sequenced input: PBMCs or T cells enriched from blood (not recorded which). The receptor comes from a woman aged 30 to 39 who had recovered from COVID-19. CDR3 DNA sequence: TGTGCTAGTGGACAGGGGGCTGGAAACACCATATATTTT. Its translation is CASGQGAGNTIYF.